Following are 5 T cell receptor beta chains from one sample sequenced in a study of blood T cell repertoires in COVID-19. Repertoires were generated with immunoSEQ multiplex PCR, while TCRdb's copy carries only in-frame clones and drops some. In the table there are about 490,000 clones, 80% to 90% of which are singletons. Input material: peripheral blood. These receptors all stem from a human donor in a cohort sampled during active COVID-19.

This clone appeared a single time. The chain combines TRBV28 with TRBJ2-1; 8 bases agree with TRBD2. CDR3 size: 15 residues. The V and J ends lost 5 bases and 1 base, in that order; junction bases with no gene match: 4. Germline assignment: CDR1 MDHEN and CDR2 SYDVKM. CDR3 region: CASSTSGPSYNEQFF. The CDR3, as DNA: TGTGCCAGCAGTACTAGCGGTCCTTCCTACAATGAGCAGTTCTTC.

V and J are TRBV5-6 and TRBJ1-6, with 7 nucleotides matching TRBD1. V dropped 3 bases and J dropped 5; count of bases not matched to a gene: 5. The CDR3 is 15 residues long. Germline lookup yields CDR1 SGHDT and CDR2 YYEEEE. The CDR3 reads CASSSGTADNSPLHF. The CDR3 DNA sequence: TGTGCCAGCAGCTCAGGGACAGCTGATAATTCACCCCTCCACTTT.

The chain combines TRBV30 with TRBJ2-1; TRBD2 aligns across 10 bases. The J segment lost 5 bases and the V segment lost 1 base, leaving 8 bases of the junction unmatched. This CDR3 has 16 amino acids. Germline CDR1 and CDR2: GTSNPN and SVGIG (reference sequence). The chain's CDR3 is CAWSDLVLAGNNEQFF. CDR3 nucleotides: TGTGCCTGGAGTGACCTAGTACTAGCGGGGAACAATGAGCAGTTCTTC. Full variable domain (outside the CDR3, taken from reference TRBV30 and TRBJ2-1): SQTIHQWPATLVQPVGSPLSLECTVEGTSNPNLYWYRQAAGRGLQLLFYSVGIGQISSEVPQNLSASRPQDRQFILSSKKLLLSDSGFYLCAWSDLVLAGNNEQFFGPGTRLTVL.

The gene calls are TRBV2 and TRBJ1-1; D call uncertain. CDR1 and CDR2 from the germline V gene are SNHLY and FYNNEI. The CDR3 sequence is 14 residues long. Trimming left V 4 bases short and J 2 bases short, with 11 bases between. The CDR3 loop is CASSGPGRNTEAFF. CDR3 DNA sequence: TGTGCCAGCAGTGGGCCGGGGAGAAACACTGAAGCTTTCTTT.

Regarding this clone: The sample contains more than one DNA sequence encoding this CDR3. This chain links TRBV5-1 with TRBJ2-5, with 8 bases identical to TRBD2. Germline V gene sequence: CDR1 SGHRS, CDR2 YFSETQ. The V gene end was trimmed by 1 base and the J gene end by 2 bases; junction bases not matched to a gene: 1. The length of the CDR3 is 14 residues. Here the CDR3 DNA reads TGCGCCAGCAGCTTGACTAGCGGTCAAGAGACCCAGTACTTC. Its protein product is CASSLTSGQETQYF.